This T cell receptor beta chain was sequenced in a study of cytomegalovirus exposure and HLA in healthy donors. Germline-derived CDR1 and CDR2 are KGHSH and LQKENI. The CDR3 covers 14 residues. V gave up 6 bases and J gave up 4 bases, with 16 bases separating them. The sample holds a few counts of this clone. In the PCR, 60 Vbeta and 13 Jbeta primers were used. Only in-frame clones appear in the TCRdb table, and some are missing; sequencing was by immunoSEQ multiplex PCR. The sample carries approximately 140,000 clones, around 73% recorded once. The chain has TRBV18 and TRBJ2-7; D uncertain. The sequence derives from a woman between 40 and 50 years old in good health and CMV-seronegative. Sequencing was done on a sample of PBMCs. For the CDR3, the DNA is TGTGCCAGCTCCTCCCAGGTGAAGCTGTACGAGCAGTACTTC. It specifies CASSSQVKLYEQYF.